This TCR beta chain emerged from a study of cytomegalovirus exposure and HLA in healthy donors. Broader study findings: The study put 150 or so TCR beta chains on its list as cytomegalovirus-associated. In most subjects, TCR beta sequences reportedly gave accurate predictions of HLA-A and HLA-B alleles.

The PCR was carried out with 60 Vbeta primers and 13 Jbeta primers. As processed by the authors: Unique TCR beta chains numbered 80 million to 95 million in a later analysis, with about 9.9 million shared. Clones were read by immunoSEQ multiplex PCR, and TCRdb kept only the in-frame ones, dropping some. D and trimming were read from the DNA, whereas the V and J calls and clone size are those reported in that table. The table has 140,000 to 150,000 clones, more than 60% seen once. In germline, CDR1 is LGHNA, CDR2 YNFKEQ. The V and J ends lost 0 bases and 2 bases respectively, with 17 bases between them. This CDR3 is built from 18 residues. Comments on this clone: The antigen is unknown.

The sequenced sample was PBMCs. The gene calls are TRBV4-2 and TRBJ2-1; the D is unclear. This TCR derives from a woman aged 60-70 years in good health and CMV-seronegative. The DNA for the CDR3 is TGTGCCAGCAGCCAAGAGACTGATATAGACGGCACCTACAATGAGCAGTTCTTC. Amino acid sequence: CASSQETDIDGTYNEQFF.